Listed below are T cell receptor beta chains from one sample, sequenced in a study of cytotoxic CD8 clonotypes in ibrutinib-treated CLL. The data were produced by immunoSEQ multiplex PCR, yet TCRdb's version contains in-frame clones alone and is incomplete. Here the sample spans over 120,000 clones, 75% to 85% being singletons. The sequencing here drew on PBMCs, taken after 36 months of ibrutinib treatment. Every receptor here comes from a human donor with chronic lymphocytic leukemia. CDR3s include the opening cysteine and the closing phenylalanine or tryptophan. D genes are given only for firm matches. Clone size is shown for a subset of rows, as once, few, many or a class of expanded clone.

j_gene: TRBJ2-7; v_gene: TRBV2; d_gene: NA; abundance: few; CDR3aa: CASSGGSSYEQYF; CDR3nt: TGTGCCAGCAGTGGGGGGTCATCCTACGAGCAGTACTTC
j_gene: TRBJ1-2; v_gene: TRBV9; d_gene: NA; abundance: once; CDR3aa: CASSVALGRPSYGYTF; CDR3nt: TGTGCCAGCAGCGTAGCTCTGGGCAGGCCCTCCTATGGCTACACCTTC
j_gene: TRBJ2-1; v_gene: TRBV5-1; d_gene: NA; abundance: once; CDR3aa: CASSQYNEQFF; CDR3nt: TGCGCCAGCAGTCAATACAATGAGCAGTTCTTC
j_gene: TRBJ1-4; v_gene: TRBV9; d_gene: NA; abundance: NA; CDR3aa: CASSVDSSNEKLFF; CDR3nt: TGTGCCAGCAGCGTAGATAGCAGTAATGAAAAACTGTTTTTT
j_gene: TRBJ1-6; v_gene: TRBV18; d_gene: TRBD1; abundance: NA; CDR3aa: CASSPRQGRLYNSPLHF; CDR3nt: TGTGCCAGCTCACCCCGACAGGGAAGACTCTATAATTCACCCCTCCACTTT
j_gene: TRBJ1-1; v_gene: TRBV19; d_gene: NA; abundance: NA; CDR3aa: CASSIRPAGAFF; CDR3nt: TGTGCCAGTAGTATACGTCCCGCGGGAGCTTTCTTT
j_gene: TRBJ2-1; v_gene: TRBV7-9; d_gene: NA; abundance: NA; CDR3aa: CASGTVTSQQFF; CDR3nt: TGTGCCAGCGGAACGGTGACTAGTCAGCAGTTCTTC
j_gene: TRBJ1-1; v_gene: TRBV10-3; d_gene: NA; abundance: NA; CDR3aa: CATTGLQWTEAFF; CDR3nt: TGTGCCACCACGGGACTTCAGTGGACTGAAGCTTTCTTT
j_gene: TRBJ1-2; v_gene: TRBV7-2; d_gene: TRBD1; abundance: NA; CDR3aa: CASSYYLTGGYGYTF; CDR3nt: TGTGCCAGCAGTTATTATTTGACAGGGGGATACGGCTACACCTTC
j_gene: TRBJ1-2; v_gene: TRBV6-1; d_gene: NA; abundance: few; CDR3aa: CASRLGGWKGYTF; CDR3nt: TGTGCCAGCAGGCTAGGGGGGTGGAAAGGCTACACCTTC
j_gene: TRBJ2-1; v_gene: TRBV30; d_gene: TRBD2; abundance: NA; CDR3aa: CAWSRRWGTSGYNEQFF; CDR3nt: TGTGCCTGGAGTCGACGGTGGGGGACTAGCGGCTACAATGAGCAGTTCTTC
j_gene: TRBJ2-2; v_gene: TRBV10-3; d_gene: NA; abundance: NA; CDR3aa: CAIKGGSETGELFF; CDR3nt: TGTGCCATCAAAGGGGGGAGCGAGACCGGGGAGCTGTTTTTT
j_gene: TRBJ1-1; v_gene: TRBV19; d_gene: NA; abundance: NA; CDR3aa: CASSWQDTEAFF; CDR3nt: TGTGCCAGTAGTTGGCAGGACACTGAAGCTTTCTTT
j_gene: TRBJ2-7; v_gene: TRBV27; d_gene: NA; abundance: few; CDR3aa: CASSNTYGRSEQYF; CDR3nt: TGTGCCAGCAGCAATACGTATGGTCGGTCCGAGCAGTACTTC
j_gene: TRBJ1-4; v_gene: TRBV7-3; d_gene: TRBD1; abundance: NA; CDR3aa: CASSLTGQGNEKLFF; CDR3nt: TGTGCCAGCAGCTTAACGGGACAGGGTAATGAAAAACTGTTTTTT
j_gene: TRBJ2-7; v_gene: TRBV15; d_gene: TRBD1; abundance: NA; CDR3aa: CATSPTRGRSHEQYF; CDR3nt: TGTGCCACCAGCCCGACGAGGGGGCGATCGCACGAGCAGTACTTC
j_gene: TRBJ1-5; v_gene: TRBV18; d_gene: NA; abundance: NA; CDR3aa: CASSLLDSSNQPQHF; CDR3nt: TGTGCCAGCTCACTGCTTGACAGTAGCAATCAGCCCCAGCATTTT
j_gene: TRBJ1-1; v_gene: TRBV30; d_gene: TRBD1; abundance: NA; CDR3aa: CAWKPGQGSNTEAFF; CDR3nt: TGTGCCTGGAAACCTGGACAGGGTTCGAACACTGAAGCTTTCTTT
j_gene: TRBJ1-2; v_gene: TRBV6-1; d_gene: NA; abundance: NA; CDR3aa: CASKKTGADGYTF; CDR3nt: TGTGCCAGCAAAAAAACGGGGGCCGATGGCTACACCTTC
j_gene: TRBJ2-2; v_gene: TRBV29-1; d_gene: NA; abundance: NA; CDR3aa: CSVVVENTGELFF; CDR3nt: TGCAGCGTTGTGGTTGAGAACACCGGGGAGCTGTTTTTT
j_gene: TRBJ2-2; v_gene: TRBV6-1; d_gene: TRBD1; abundance: NA; CDR3aa: CASSDPGGNTGELFF; CDR3nt: TGTGCCAGCAGTGATCCAGGGGGCAACACCGGGGAGCTGTTTTTT
j_gene: TRBJ1-5; v_gene: TRBV6-1; d_gene: NA; abundance: NA; CDR3aa: CASSDRQSLNQPQHF; CDR3nt: TGTGCCAGCAGTGATAGGCAGTCGCTGAATCAGCCCCAGCATTTT